A single count supports the clone carrying this T cell receptor (beta chain). Its target is unknown. This specimen comes from a study of T-cell memory formation after mild COVID-19. Points from the study as a whole: Within pre-infection memory, some responding clones were found, suggesting cross-reactive memory joined. A second wave expanding day 15 to 37 was CD4+-biased; contracting clones were balanced.

Trimming stripped 0 bases from V and 5 bases from J, with 7 bases between. CDR3 length equals 13 residues. Germline loops: CDR1 SGHAT, CDR2 FQNNGV. TCRdb redid the calling of the 5' RACE reads with MiXCR, one entry per CDR3 protein. The sample shows 150,000 or so distinct CDR3 sequences, about 25% of them seen only once. J is TRBJ1-1 and V is TRBV11-2; no clear D gene. The TCR originated in an adult woman who had mild COVID-19 (a few samples of this study predate the infection). Cell type and time point are not known. The material sequenced was PBMCs or a T cell subset sorted from them (not recorded which). The CDR3 loop is CASSLEVGTEAFF. As DNA, the CDR3 is TGTGCCAGCAGCTTAGAAGTGGGGACTGAAGCTTTCTTT.